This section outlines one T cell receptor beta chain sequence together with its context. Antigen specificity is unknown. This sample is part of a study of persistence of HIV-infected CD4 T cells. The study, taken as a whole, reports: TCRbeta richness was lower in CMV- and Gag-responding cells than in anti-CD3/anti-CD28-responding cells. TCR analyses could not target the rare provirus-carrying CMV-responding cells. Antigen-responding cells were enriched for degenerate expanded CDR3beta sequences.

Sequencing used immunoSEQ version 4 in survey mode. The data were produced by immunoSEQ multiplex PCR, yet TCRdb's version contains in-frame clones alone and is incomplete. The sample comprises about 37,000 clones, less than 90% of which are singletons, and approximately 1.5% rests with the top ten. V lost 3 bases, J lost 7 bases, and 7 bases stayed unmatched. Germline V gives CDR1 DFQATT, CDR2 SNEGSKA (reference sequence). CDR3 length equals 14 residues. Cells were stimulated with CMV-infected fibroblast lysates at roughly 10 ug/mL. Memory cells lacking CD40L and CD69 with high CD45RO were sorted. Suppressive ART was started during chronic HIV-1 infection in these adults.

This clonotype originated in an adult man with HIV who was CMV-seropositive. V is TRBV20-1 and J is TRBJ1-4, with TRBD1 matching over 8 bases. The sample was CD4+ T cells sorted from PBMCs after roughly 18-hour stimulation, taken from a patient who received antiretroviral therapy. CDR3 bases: TGCAGTGCTAGTCCTCAGGGGGCTCGTGAAAAACTGTTTTTT. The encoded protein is CSASPQGAREKLFF.